This T cell receptor (beta chain) was captured in a study of blood T cell repertoires in COVID-19. As for the study in general: Sources were T cells, B-cell-depleted T cells, or PBMCs; the material itself was cDNA or gDNA.

Assay: immunoSEQ multiplex PCR; the TCRdb copy retains only in-frame clones and omits some. The data contain around 180,000 clones, roughly nine tenths of them singletons. This clone appeared once. The CDR3 sequence is 15 residues long. Germline loops: CDR1 LNHDA, CDR2 SQIVND (reference sequence). V was shortened by 6 bases and J by 0 bases, with 12 bases between the two germline ends. The receptor comes from a man aged 65-85 years with active or convalescent COVID-19. This chain uses TRBV19 with TRBJ1-5; maybe TRBD1 (6 bases). The specimen was peripheral blood. CDR3 amino acids: CASSPRTVSNQPQHF. As DNA, the CDR3 is TGTGCCAGTAGCCCCCGGACAGTTAGCAATCAGCCCCAGCATTTT.